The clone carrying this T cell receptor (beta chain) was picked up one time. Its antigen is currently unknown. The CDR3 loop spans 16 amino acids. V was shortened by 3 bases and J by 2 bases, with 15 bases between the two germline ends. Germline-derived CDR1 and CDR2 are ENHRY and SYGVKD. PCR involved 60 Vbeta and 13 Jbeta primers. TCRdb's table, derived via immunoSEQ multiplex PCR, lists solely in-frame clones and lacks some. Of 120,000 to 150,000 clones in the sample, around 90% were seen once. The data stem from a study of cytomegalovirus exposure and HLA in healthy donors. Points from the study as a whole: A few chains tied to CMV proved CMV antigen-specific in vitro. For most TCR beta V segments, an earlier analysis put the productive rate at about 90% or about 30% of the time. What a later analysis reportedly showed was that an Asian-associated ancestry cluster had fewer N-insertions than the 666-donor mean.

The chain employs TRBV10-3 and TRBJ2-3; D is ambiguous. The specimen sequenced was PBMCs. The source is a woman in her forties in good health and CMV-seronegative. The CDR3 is CAISETQAYNTDTQYF. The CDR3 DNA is TGTGCCATCAGTGAAACGCAAGCCTATAACACAGATACGCAGTATTTT.